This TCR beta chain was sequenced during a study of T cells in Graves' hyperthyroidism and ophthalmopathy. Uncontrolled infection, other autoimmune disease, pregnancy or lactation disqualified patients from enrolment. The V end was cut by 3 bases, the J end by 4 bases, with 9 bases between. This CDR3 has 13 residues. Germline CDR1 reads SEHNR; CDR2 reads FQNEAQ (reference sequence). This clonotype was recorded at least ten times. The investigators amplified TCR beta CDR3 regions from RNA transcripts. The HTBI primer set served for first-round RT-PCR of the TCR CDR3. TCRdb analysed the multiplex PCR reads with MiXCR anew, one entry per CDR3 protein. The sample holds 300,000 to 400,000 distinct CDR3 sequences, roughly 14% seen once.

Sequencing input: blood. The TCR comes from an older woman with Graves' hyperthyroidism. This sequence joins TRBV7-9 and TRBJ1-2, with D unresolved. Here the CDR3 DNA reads TGTGCCAGCAGCTTCCCCGACACCTATGGCTACACCTTC. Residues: CASSFPDTYGYTF.